These 23 T cell receptor beta chains share one sample of origin, sequenced in a study of cytotoxic CD8 clonotypes in ibrutinib-treated CLL. Sequencing used immunoSEQ multiplex PCR; TCRdb keeps in-frame clones, though not all of them. The data hold some 98,000 clones, with 70% to 85% observed a single time. The sequencing here drew on PBMCs, taken after 12 months of ibrutinib treatment. These receptors originate from a human donor with chronic lymphocytic leukemia.

The chain has TRBV11-3 and TRBJ1-5; D call uncertain. Trimming stripped 1 base from V and 6 bases from J, with 4 bases between. In germline, CDR1 is SGHNT, CDR2 YENEEA. The length of the CDR3 is 12 residues. The CDR3 loop is CASSLGGQPQHF. The CDR3 DNA sequence: TGTGCCAGCAGCTTAGGCGGTCAGCCCCAGCATTTT.

The gene calls are TRBV13 and TRBJ1-6; no definite D call. Germline V gene lookup returns CDR1 PRHDT and CDR2 FYEKMQ (reference sequence). The CDR3 extends over 13 amino acids. The germline V and J ends were trimmed by 4 bases and 10 bases, with 11 bases remaining between them. The CDR3: CASSSQDGSPLHF. The CDR3 region has the DNA TGTGCCAGCAGCTCCCAGGACGGGTCACCCCTCCACTTT.

The chain couples TRBV10-3 to TRBJ1-5, with D perhaps matching TRBD1 (5 bases). V was clipped by 8 bases and J by 5 bases, with 13 bases between them. The germline V gene encodes CDR1 ENHRY and CDR2 SYGVKD. CDR3 length: 13 amino acids. The CDR3 DNA sequence: TGTGCCATCGGAGTAGGGGAGGATCAGCCCCAGCATTTT. It specifies CAIGVGEDQPQHF.

This chain connects TRBV15 to TRBJ1-6, with a tentative D call TRBD1 (5 bases). CDR1 and CDR2 (germline): LNHNV, YYDKDF (reference sequence). Trimming took off 1 base at V and 11 bases at J, with 12 bases between the two ends. The CDR3 covers 14 residues. CDR3 DNA: TGTGCCACCAGCAGAGGTCGACCGGGGGCACCCCTCCACTTT. The encoded protein is CATSRGRPGAPLHF.

The rearrangement uses TRBV29-1 and TRBJ1-1; no firm D call. V was cut by 4 bases and J by 11 bases, with 17 bases left in between. This CDR3 contains 12 residues. Germline CDR1 and CDR2: SQVTM and ANQGSEA. CDR3 sequence reads: CSVVATSPPAFF. Written as DNA, the CDR3 is TGCAGCGTTGTAGCGACGTCCCCTCCTGCTTTCTTT.

This CDR3 reads CASRERLGGYEQYF. The DNA of the CDR3 is TGTGCCAGCAGGGAAAGACTAGGGGGCTACGAGCAGTACTTC. The chain links TRBV6-1 to TRBJ2-7; D tentatively reads TRBD1 or TRBD2 (6 bases each). Trimming took 6 bases from V and 3 from J, leaving 15 bases between them. The CDR3 runs to 14 residues. Looked up from germline, CDR1 is MNHNS and CDR2 is SASEGT.

The chain is built from TRBV19 and TRBJ1-5; tentatively, D is TRBD1 (5 bases). Germline-derived CDR1 and CDR2 are LNHDA and SQIVND (reference sequence). This CDR3 contains 17 residues. Trimming removed 7 bases at V and 2 bases at J, with 21 bases between. CDR3 in amino acids: CASKKGTSGTGNQPQHF. The DNA of the CDR3 is TGTGCCAGTAAGAAAGGGACTAGTGGTACTGGCAATCAGCCCCAGCATTTT.

CDR3 sequence: CASSVVTTTGRTDTQYF. CDR3 nucleotide sequence: TGTGCCAGCAGCGTAGTTACGACTACCGGGAGAACAGATACGCAGTATTTT. V is TRBV9 and J is TRBJ2-3; TRBD2 might be the D (6 bases). CDR1 is SGDLS, CDR2 YYNGEE, per germline. The CDR3 has 17 amino acids. The V gene lost 0 bases and the J gene lost 3 bases, with 17 bases spanning the gap.

The chain combines TRBV28 with TRBJ2-1, with a possible D match to TRBD1 (5 bases). Germline assignment: CDR1 MDHEN and CDR2 SYDVKM. This CDR3 is 14 amino acids long. V lost 3 bases and J lost 5, with 11 bases in between. CDR3 nucleotide sequence: TGTGCCAGCAGTTTTGACAGTAGTCACAATGAGCAGTTCTTC. Amino acid sequence: CASSFDSSHNEQFF.

V is TRBV15 and J is TRBJ1-1; D is unclear. The germline gives CDR1 LNHNV, CDR2 YYDKDF (reference sequence). CDR3 length: 13 residues. V was pared by 0 bases and J by 12 bases, with 14 bases between. This chain's CDR3 is CATSRDQRERSFF. In DNA form, the CDR3 reads TGTGCCACCAGCAGAGATCAGCGGGAGCGATCTTTCTTT.

V is TRBV4-3 and J is TRBJ1-4; TRBD1 agrees at 10 bases. The ends lost 4 bases at V and 5 bases at J; junction bases unmatched: 1. The CDR3 has 14 residues. Germline V gene data show CDR1 as LGHNA and CDR2 as YSLEER. The CDR3 sequence: CASSPGQGNEKLFF. The DNA of the CDR3 is TGCGCCAGCAGCCCGGGACAGGGGAATGAAAAACTGTTTTTT.

This clone was detected many times. The rearrangement joins TRBV7-9 to TRBJ2-5; D is ambiguous. Deletions cut 1 base from V and 3 bases from J, with 6 bases between. This CDR3 is built from 13 residues. Germline V CDR1 and CDR2: SEHNR, FQNEAQ (reference sequence). The CDR3 DNA follows: TGTGCCAGCAGCTTAGGGGGTGAAGAGACCCAGTACTTC. Translating it yields CASSLGGEETQYF. The variable domain in full, completed from reference TRBV7-9 and TRBJ2-5, reads DTGVSQNPRHKITKRGQNVTFRCDPISEHNRLYWYRQTLGQGPEFLTYFQNEAQLEKSRLLSDRFSAERPKGSFSTLEIQRTEQGDSAMYLCASSLGGEETQYFGPGTRLLVL.

The genes are TRBV25-1 and TRBJ1-6; 7 bases fit TRBD1. V lost 6 bases and J lost 6; bases outside the gene matches: 8. CDR1 and CDR2 from the germline V gene are MGHDK and SYGVNS. The CDR3 contains 15 residues. CDR3 bases: TGTGCCAGCAGGGCCAAGGGGGCCGGTAATTCACCCCTCCACTTT. Translated: CASRAKGAGNSPLHF. The full variable domain, in which reference TRBV25-1 and TRBJ1-6 provide the parts outside the CDR3, is EADIYQTPRYLVIGTGKKITLECSQTMGHDKMYWYQQDPGMELHLIHYSYGVNSTEKGDLSSESTVSRIRTEHFPLTLESARPSHTSQYLCASRAKGAGNSPLHFGNGTRLTVT.

This rearrangement joins TRBV5-1 to TRBJ1-1; TRBD1 agrees at 11 bases. V dropped 4 bases and J dropped 5; count of bases not matched to a gene: 10. Germline assignment: CDR1 SGHRS and CDR2 YFSETQ. The CDR3 runs to 16 residues. CDR3 nucleotide sequence: TGCGCCAGCAGCCTCGGGACAGGGGGTCTTGGTACTGAAGCTTTCTTT. Amino acids: CASSLGTGGLGTEAFF.

There are many counts of this clone. The chain links TRBV25-1 to TRBJ1-4; 9 nucleotides align to TRBD1. The V gene end was trimmed by 0 bases and the J gene end by 7 bases; junction bases not matched to a gene: 3. The CDR3 consists of 15 residues. Per the germline V gene, CDR1 is MGHDK and CDR2 is SYGVNS. The CDR3 protein is CASSEYYRGLEKLFF. The CDR3 nucleotides read TGTGCCAGCAGTGAATATTACAGGGGGCTTGAAAAACTGTTTTTT.

The J gene is TRBJ1-6, the V gene TRBV4-3; no clear D gene. The CDR3 covers 16 residues. In germline, CDR1 is LGHNA, CDR2 YSLEER. Trimming shortened V by 0 bases and J by 8 bases, and 14 bases separated the two germline ends. The CDR3: CASSQDVIGSDSPLHF. CDR3 DNA sequence: TGCGCCAGCAGCCAAGATGTCATAGGGTCAGATTCACCCCTCCACTTT.

This clone appeared a single time. This chain uses TRBV5-1 with TRBJ2-2; 7 bases agree with TRBD1. V trimming: 5 bases; J trimming: 0 bases; junction bases outside the gene matches: 7. The CDR3 is made up of 16 amino acids. The germline V gene has CDR1 SGHRS and CDR2 YFSETQ. The CDR3 nucleotides read TGCGCCAGCAGTCGGGACAGCGGAGCGAACACCGGGGAGCTGTTTTTT. Residues: CASSRDSGANTGELFF.

J is TRBJ2-7 and V is TRBV5-8; no reliable D call. CDR3 length: 15 amino acids. In germline, CDR1 is SGHTS, CDR2 YDEGEE. V was trimmed by 5 bases and J by 2 bases, leaving 17 bases between them. The DNA of the CDR3 is TGTGCCAGCAGTCAAAGGCCGGAGTTGACCTACGAGCAGTACTTC. As protein: CASSQRPELTYEQYF.

The chain recombines TRBV9 with TRBJ2-3; 10 bases line up with TRBD2. CDR1 is SGDLS, CDR2 YYNGEE, per germline. The CDR3 is 17 residues long. Losses at the gene ends were 0 bases for V and 8 bases for J; bases not matched to a gene: 12. CDR3 protein: CASSVVWTSGGEGTQYF. The CDR3, as DNA: TGTGCCAGCAGCGTAGTTTGGACTAGCGGTGGAGAAGGTACGCAGTATTTT.

This clone was seen once. The rearrangement uses TRBV6-1 and TRBJ2-7, with D perhaps matching TRBD2 (6 bases). The CDR3 consists of 14 residues. CDR1 is MNHNS, CDR2 SASEGT, per germline. Trimming pared 6 bases from V and 1 base from J, leaving 13 bases between. DNA for the CDR3: TGTGCCAGCAGGGAACTAGCCTTATCCTACGAGCAGTACTTC. It specifies CASRELALSYEQYF.

The V call is TRBV6-5, the J call TRBJ1-1, with D possibly being TRBD1 (5 bases). This CDR3 is built from 13 residues. Per germline, CDR1 MNHEY and CDR2 SVGAGI. Between the trimmed V and J ends, which lost 5 bases and 4 bases, there was a span of 11 bases. CDR3 sequence: CASSGKGRTEAFF. The CDR3 coding sequence is TGTGCCAGCAGTGGGAAGGGGCGCACTGAAGCTTTCTTT.

The chain uses TRBV5-1 and TRBJ1-1; a possible D gene is TRBD1 (5 bases). V lost 4 bases, J lost 1 base, and 14 bases lay in between. This CDR3 contains 15 residues. The germline V gene encodes CDR1 SGHRS and CDR2 YFSETQ. The CDR3, as DNA: TGCGCCAGCAGCCCCATTGGGGCGAAGAACACTGAAGCTTTCTTT. Translation: CASSPIGAKNTEAFF. Complete variable domain (other parts from reference TRBV5-1 and TRBJ1-1): KAGVTQTPRYLIKTRGQQVTLSCSPISGHRSVSWYQQTPGQGLQFLFEYFSETQRNKGNFPGRFSGRQFSNSRSEMNVSTLELGDSALYLCASSPIGAKNTEAFFGQGTRLTVV.

J is TRBJ1-5 and V is TRBV7-9, with 7 positions matching TRBD1. The V gene's germline CDR1 is SEHNR and CDR2 FQNEAQ (reference sequence). The junction had 9 bases not matched to a gene; V was cut back by 8 bases and J by 5 bases. The CDR3 is made up of 14 amino acids. This CDR3 is CASRYRGRDQPQHF. DNA for the CDR3: TGTGCCAGCCGGTACAGGGGAAGGGATCAGCCCCAGCATTTT.